What follows are 28 T cell receptor beta chains derived from one specimen sequenced in a study of CD8+ T cells in alopecia areata. Once RNA had been extracted, it was reverse transcribed into cDNA to act as the sequencing template. TCRdb's copy holds only in-frame clones and misses some; the assay was immunoSEQ multiplex PCR. The sample has roughly 220,000 clones; over 60% are singletons. Documented treatment: oral pan-JAK inhibitor, 5-10 mg twice daily. The source material was CD4+ T cells sorted from blood, sampled between weeks 43 and 45, from a patient treated with tofacitinib. The source of these receptors is a human donor with alopecia areata.

The CDR3 here is CSVSHMGGNTEAFF. DNA for the CDR3: TGCAGCGTTTCCCATATGGGGGGGAACACTGAAGCTTTCTTT. The gene calls are TRBV29-1 and TRBJ1-1; D might be TRBD1 (5 bases). Trimming pared 5 bases from V and 1 base from J, leaving 14 bases between. The CDR3 spans 14 residues. Germline V gives CDR1 SQVTM, CDR2 ANQGSEA.

V usage is TRBV6-1 and J usage is TRBJ2-3; D ambiguous. The V end was cut by 6 bases, the J end by 2 bases, with 6 bases between. The CDR3 is made up of 12 amino acids. The V gene's germline CDR1 is MNHNS and CDR2 SASEGT. The CDR3 loop is CASSAPTDTQYF. CDR3 DNA sequence: TGTGCCAGCAGCGCCCCCACAGATACGCAGTATTTT.

This clone has just a few counts. The CDR3 sequence is CASSQQGQADTQYF. The DNA for the CDR3 is TGTGCCAGCAGCCAACAGGGTCAGGCAGATACGCAGTATTTT. The rearrangement uses TRBV7-2 and TRBJ2-3; D is possibly TRBD1 (6 bases). From germline, CDR1 is SGHTA and CDR2 FQGNSA. Trimming shortened V by 5 bases and J by 4 bases, and 13 bases separated the two germline ends. The CDR3 covers 14 residues.

This clone was observed a few times. The chain employs TRBV29-1 and TRBJ2-3; TRBD2 matches at 9 bases. CDR1 is SQVTM, CDR2 ANQGSEA, per germline. The CDR3 runs 16 residues. Trimming took 2 bases from V and 2 from J; bases not matched to a gene: 8. The CDR3 sequence: CSVERGSGGSTDTQYF. The CDR3 DNA follows: TGCAGCGTTGAAAGGGGTAGCGGGGGATCCACAGATACGCAGTATTTT.

The chain joins TRBV12-5 to TRBJ1-5, with D possibly matching TRBD1 (5 bases). The CDR3 is 13 amino acids. V gave up 6 bases and J gave up 5 bases, with 11 bases separating them. Per the germline V gene, CDR1 is LGHNT and CDR2 is FRNRAP. The CDR3 protein is CASGMTGDQPQHF. In DNA, the CDR3 is TGTGCTAGTGGGATGACGGGGGATCAGCCCCAGCATTTT.

This clone came up once. The V call is TRBV2, the J call TRBJ2-7; D is uncertain. CDR1 and CDR2 from the germline V gene are SNHLY and FYNNEI. V lost 8 bases, J lost 0 bases, and 14 bases lay in between. The CDR3 contains 14 residues. The CDR3 spells CASGTGPSSYEQYF. CDR3 sequence (DNA): TGTGCCAGCGGCACCGGCCCAAGCTCCTACGAGCAGTACTTC.

This chain uses TRBV10-2 with TRBJ1-2; unclear D gene. The CDR3 contains 13 residues. CDR1 and CDR2 from the germline V gene are WSHSY and SAAADI. Trimming took 0 bases from V and 8 from J, leaving 10 bases between them. The CDR3 loop is CASSESGLDGYTF. CDR3 bases: TGCGCCAGCAGTGAGTCAGGGCTCGACGGCTACACCTTC.

This clone occurred once. The chain carries TRBV6-5 and TRBJ2-1; D uncertain. Trimming took off 0 bases at V and 5 bases at J, with 8 bases between the two ends. Germline values: CDR1 MNHEY, CDR2 SVGAGI. CDR3 length: 14 amino acids. The CDR3 DNA follows: TGTGCCAGCAGTTACTCCGGGTCCAACAATGAGCAGTTCTTC. This codes for CASSYSGSNNEQFF.

The chain couples TRBV7-2 to TRBJ2-6; 7 positions match TRBD2. V lost 3 bases and J lost 2; bases outside the gene matches: 4. CDR3 length: 16 amino acids. Germline V gene data show CDR1 as SGHTA and CDR2 as FQGNSA. CDR3 in amino acids: CASSFPAGAGANVLTF. The CDR3 bases are TGTGCCAGCAGCTTCCCCGCGGGGGCTGGGGCCAACGTCCTGACTTTC.

The rearrangement uses TRBV5-1 and TRBJ1-2, with no clear D. CDR1 and CDR2 (germline): SGHRS, YFSETQ. The CDR3 is made up of 14 amino acids. The V end lost 4 bases, the J end lost 2 bases, and 12 bases lay between the germline ends. DNA of the CDR3: TGCGCCAGCAGCCTCTCGGGCGCCAACTATGGCTACACCTTC. Encoded protein: CASSLSGANYGYTF.

The chain uses TRBV29-1 and TRBJ2-1; 8 nucleotides line up with TRBD2. Germline V gives CDR1 SQVTM, CDR2 ANQGSEA. V was clipped by 6 bases and J by 1 base; unmatched bases: 8. The CDR3 sequence is 15 residues long. The CDR3 coding sequence is TGCAGCGTCTCGCGGCGGGGGGCGTCCTACAATGAGCAGTTCTTC. This translates into CSVSRRGASYNEQFF.

The chain is built from TRBV27 and TRBJ1-2, with D tentatively TRBD1 (5 bases). From germline, CDR1 is MNHEY and CDR2 SMNVEV (reference sequence). Trimming left V 0 bases short and J 0 bases short, with 8 bases between. The CDR3 loop spans 15 amino acids. DNA of the CDR3: TGTGCCAGCAGTTTATCTCTCAGGGCTAACTATGGCTACACCTTC. Its translation: CASSLSLRANYGYTF.

The rearrangement joins TRBV14 to TRBJ1-1; D is uncertain. This CDR3 is built from 13 residues. Germline CDR1 is SGHDN and CDR2 is FVKESK. V lost 0 bases, J lost 1 base, and 3 bases lay in between. CDR3 nucleotides: TGTGCCAGCAGCCAAGATAGGAACACTGAAGCTTTCTTT. Protein sequence: CASSQDRNTEAFF.

The rearrangement joins TRBV4-3 to TRBJ1-2; no reliable D call. Germline lookup yields CDR1 LGHNA and CDR2 YSLEER. Trimming stripped 1 base from V and 6 bases from J, with 6 bases between. The CDR3 is 12 amino acids. The CDR3 DNA is TGCGCCAGCAGCCAAGTCGGTGATGGCTACACCTTC. Its protein is CASSQVGDGYTF.

This chain links TRBV7-3 with TRBJ2-2, with D perhaps matching TRBD2 (6 bases). The germline V and J ends were trimmed by 3 bases and 1 base, with 18 bases remaining between them. Germline assignment: CDR1 SGHTA and CDR2 FQGTGA. The CDR3 loop spans 18 amino acids. CDR3 region: CASSLNPTGLKNTGELFF. As DNA, the CDR3 is TGTGCCAGCAGCTTGAACCCTACGGGACTGAAGAACACCGGGGAGCTGTTTTTT.

The genes are TRBV4-1 and TRBJ1-2; 7 positions agree with TRBD1. The CDR3 is 14 residues long. J gave up 3 bases and V 4 bases, and 5 bases lay outside the gene matches. Germline V gene lookup returns CDR1 MGHRA and CDR2 YSYEKL. This CDR3 is CASSLGTDDYGYTF. The CDR3 DNA sequence: TGCGCCAGCAGCCTAGGGACAGACGACTATGGCTACACCTTC.

The chain is built from TRBV7-2 and TRBJ1-4; 7 bases match TRBD1. Trimming at V came to 4 bases and at J to 0 bases, leaving 2 bases not matched to a gene. The germline CDR1 and CDR2 sequences are SGHTA and FQGNSA. The CDR3 covers 15 residues. CDR3 nucleotide sequence: TGTGCCAGCAGCTCGGGACAGTCAACTAATGAAAAACTGTTTTTT. Amino acids: CASSSGQSTNEKLFF.

V usage is TRBV30 and J usage is TRBJ1-2; D remains ambiguous. There are 12 residues in the CDR3. Trimming removed 3 bases at V and 8 bases at J, with 13 bases between. Germline lookup yields CDR1 GTSNPN and CDR2 SVGIG (reference sequence). The CDR3 spells CAWRRGSPGYTF. The CDR3 bases are TGTGCCTGGAGACGCGGTTCCCCGGGCTACACCTTC.

This clone was counted a few times. This chain connects TRBV29-1 to TRBJ2-5, with 7 bases that match TRBD1. Per germline, CDR1 SQVTM and CDR2 ANQGSEA. CDR3 length equals 13 residues. The junction had 4 bases not matched to a gene; V was cut back by 6 bases and J by 0 bases. This chain's CDR3 is CSVHGQDQETQYF. In DNA, the CDR3 is TGCAGCGTCCACGGACAGGACCAAGAGACCCAGTACTTC.

The chain couples TRBV6-1 to TRBJ1-5; the D is unclear. V was shortened by 1 base and J by 5 bases, with 6 bases between the two germline ends. Germline V CDR1 and CDR2: MNHNS, SASEGT. This CDR3 is built from 13 residues. The CDR3 DNA follows: TGTGCCAGCAGTGAAGGAATCGATCAGCCCCAGCATTTT. It specifies CASSEGIDQPQHF.

The chain is built from TRBV2 and TRBJ2-6; D ambiguous. Germline V gives CDR1 SNHLY, CDR2 FYNNEI. The CDR3 covers 15 residues. V lost 1 base to trimming and J lost 0 bases, with 4 bases between them. The CDR3 DNA follows: TGTGCCAGCAGTGAAGAGCACTCTGGGGCCAACGTCCTGACTTTC. It is translated as CASSEEHSGANVLTF. Using reference TRBV2 and TRBJ2-6 for the parts outside the CDR3, the full variable domain is EPEVTQTPSHQVTQMGQEVILRCVPISNHLYFYWYRQILGQKVEFLVSFYNNEISEKSEIFDDQFSVERPDGSNFTLKIRSTKLEDSAMYFCASSEEHSGANVLTFGAGSRLTVL.

This clone appeared a few times. This chain connects TRBV10-3 to TRBJ2-2; 11 positions match TRBD1. The CDR3 contains 15 residues. V dropped 10 bases and J dropped 4; count of bases not matched to a gene: 8. Germline V lookup: CDR1 ENHRY, CDR2 SYGVKD. The CDR3 DNA is TGTGCCACCGCTCGTGGGACAGGGGGCACCGGGGAGCTGTTTTTT. Amino acids: CATARGTGGTGELFF.

The chain recombines TRBV5-6 with TRBJ2-3; unclear D gene. This CDR3 spans 11 amino acids. From germline, CDR1 is SGHDT and CDR2 YYEEEE. The V gene lost 0 bases and the J gene lost 4 bases, with 0 bases spanning the gap. The CDR3 DNA reads TGTGCCAGCAGCTTGGCAGATACGCAGTATTTT. Residues: CASSLADTQYF.

This sequence joins TRBV28 and TRBJ1-5; tentative D call: TRBD1 (5 bases). Germline V gene sequence: CDR1 MDHEN, CDR2 SYDVKM. V dropped 7 bases and J dropped 2 bases, with 18 bases sitting between them. The CDR3 length is 16 residues. The CDR3 nucleotides read TGTGCCAGCATTACCGGGCTAATGGGGGGCAATCAGCCCCAGCATTTT. This translates into CASITGLMGGNQPQHF.

The rearrangement uses TRBV29-1 and TRBJ1-5; D not resolved. The CDR3 extends over 14 amino acids. Trimming removed 3 bases at V and 0 bases at J, with 9 bases between. Germline V gene lookup returns CDR1 SQVTM and CDR2 ANQGSEA. In DNA form, the CDR3 reads TGCAGCGTTGATGAGGGTGTTAGCAATCAGCCCCAGCATTTT. Protein product: CSVDEGVSNQPQHF.

The chain uses TRBV29-1 and TRBJ2-1; D might be TRBD1 (5 bases). The CDR3 contains 15 residues. CDR1 is SQVTM, CDR2 ANQGSEA, per germline. V lost 6 bases to trimming and J lost 7 bases, with 22 bases between them. The CDR3 region has the DNA TGCAGCGTCCCGGACGTACGACAGTTTTGGAATGAGCAGTTCTTC. It specifies CSVPDVRQFWNEQFF.

The chain uses TRBV27 and TRBJ1-1; TRBD1 might be the D (5 bases). V lost 6 bases and J 4 bases, leaving 24 bases between the germline ends. This CDR3 is 17 amino acids long. Germline assignment: CDR1 MNHEY and CDR2 SMNVEV (reference sequence). CDR3 residues: CASSSYLGGAHITEAFF. CDR3 sequence (DNA): TGTGCCAGCAGCTCGTACCTCGGTGGGGCGCACATCACTGAAGCTTTCTTT.

This clone appeared many times. This chain connects TRBV11-2 to TRBJ2-7, with D unresolved. The V gene's germline CDR1 is SGHAT and CDR2 FQNNGV. CDR3 length: 14 amino acids. With 4 bases removed from V and 5 bases from J, the gap between germline ends came to 15 bases. In nucleotides, the CDR3 is TGTGCCAGCAGCTCCTCGGGTCGGAGTCACGAGCAGTACTTC. It codes for CASSSSGRSHEQYF.